These 17 T cell receptor beta chains originate from one sample sequenced in a study of cytomegalovirus exposure and HLA in healthy donors (dated by TCRdb to between 2016 and 2019). Library construction relied on the immunoSEQ multiplex PCR assay. Drawn from immuneACCESS, this table holds only the in-frame rearrangements with V and J called that TCRdb kept. Clones are partly lost; checked studies trace under half to an unresolved V gene and leave the rest unexplained. The sample has about 270,000 clones on record, 80% to 90% of them singletons. The ten largest make up less than 1.2% of the sample. The sequenced material came from PBMCs. Receptor source: a woman aged 18-29 years in good health and CMV-seronegative.

The chain carries TRBV7-8 and TRBJ1-2; the D gene is possibly TRBD1 (6 bases). Trimming pared 3 bases from V and 7 bases from J, leaving 15 bases between. The germline V gene encodes CDR1 SGHVS and CDR2 FQNEAQ. This CDR3 has 14 residues. CDR3 protein: CASSFRQVGGGYTF. CDR3 nucleotide sequence: TGTGCCAGCAGCTTCAGACAGGTTGGAGGTGGCTACACCTTC.

The chain links TRBV10-3 to TRBJ1-5; TRBD1 is a possible D gene (5 bases). Per the germline V gene, CDR1 is ENHRY and CDR2 is SYGVKD. CDR3 length equals 15 residues. V gave up 4 bases and J gave up 4 bases, with 14 bases separating them. The DNA of the CDR3 is TGTGCCATCAGTGTAGGGGAAGGGCAAAATCAGCCCCAGCATTTT. This sequence encodes CAISVGEGQNQPQHF.

The chain combines TRBV27 with TRBJ1-1; D not certain. There are 12 residues in the CDR3. Germline CDR1 and CDR2: MNHEY and SMNVEV (reference sequence). With 0 bases removed from V and 9 bases from J, the gap between germline ends came to 8 bases. CDR3 sequence (DNA): TGTGCCAGCAGTTTATCGGCAGGCCAAGCTTTCTTT. Translating gives CASSLSAGQAFF.

This clone was picked up a small number of times. V gene TRBV7-3 combines with J gene TRBJ1-2, with D hard to call. CDR1 SGHTA and CDR2 FQGTGA come from the germline V gene. Trimming stripped 0 bases from V and 1 base from J, with 6 bases between. The CDR3 spans 14 residues. The CDR3 here is CASSLTPLNYGYTF. For the CDR3, the DNA is TGTGCCAGCAGCTTAACTCCCCTTAACTATGGCTACACCTTC.

The DNA of the CDR3 is TGTGCCAGCAAACCCTGGGCGGGCCAAACCTACGAGCAGTACTTC. It is translated as CASKPWAGQTYEQYF. This rearrangement joins TRBV6-5 to TRBJ2-7; possibly TRBD2 for D (5 bases). The CDR3 runs to 15 residues. Germline CDR1 is MNHEY and CDR2 is SVGAGI. The germline V and J ends were trimmed by 7 bases and 2 bases, with 18 bases remaining between them.

CDR3 loop: CASNPQGANTEAFF. The CDR3 nucleotides read TGTGCCAGCAACCCACAGGGGGCGAACACTGAAGCTTTCTTT. This chain joins TRBV28 and TRBJ1-1; 9 bases are a match to TRBD1. Germline CDR1 MDHEN, CDR2 SYDVKM. CDR3 size: 14 residues. V lost 7 bases, J lost 1 base, and 4 bases stayed unmatched.

CDR3 residues: CASSGKGLETQYF. The CDR3 coding sequence is TGTGCCAGCAGTGGGAAGGGGCTGGAGACCCAGTACTTC. V usage is TRBV6-1 and J usage is TRBJ2-5, with D possibly being TRBD1 (5 bases). This CDR3 region has 13 residues. V lost 4 bases and J lost 5, with 11 bases in between. From germline, CDR1 is MNHNS and CDR2 SASEGT.

The chain uses TRBV7-6 and TRBJ1-2; TRBD1 matches 10 bases. CDR1 and CDR2 from the germline V gene are SGHVS and FNYEAQ. V lost 4 bases, J lost 6 bases, and 17 bases stayed unmatched. CDR3 length: 18 amino acids. As DNA, the CDR3 is TGTGCCAGCAGCTCCCTCGATAAAGCATTCGGGACAGGGGATGGCTACACCTTC. Its protein is CASSSLDKAFGTGDGYTF.

The V gene is TRBV6-1, the J gene TRBJ1-5; D is unresolved. The CDR3 consists of 19 residues. Germline V CDR1 and CDR2: MNHNS, SASEGT. Trimming took 2 bases from V and 0 from J, leaving 20 bases between them. CDR3 DNA sequence: TGTGCCAGCAGTGAATGGCACAGAATGTACCGTTATAGCAATCAGCCCCAGCATTTT. It is translated as CASSEWHRMYRYSNQPQHF.

The chain uses TRBV5-1 and TRBJ2-5; D gene uncertain. Trimming removed 2 bases from V and 0 bases from J, with 8 bases in between. The CDR3 loop spans 14 amino acids. Per germline, CDR1 SGHRS and CDR2 YFSETQ. The CDR3 region has the DNA TGCGCCAGCAGCTTTGACTCCCACCAAGAGACCCAGTACTTC. Residues: CASSFDSHQETQYF.

The V call is TRBV5-4, the J call TRBJ1-1; 7 positions agree with TRBD1. This CDR3 is built from 15 residues. Germline CDR1 and CDR2: SGHNT and YYREEE (reference sequence). With 0 bases clipped from V and 4 bases from J, the junction kept 6 bases outside the gene matches. This CDR3 reads CASSLGQGLGTEAFF. The CDR3 nucleotides are TGTGCCAGCAGCTTGGGACAGGGCCTTGGCACTGAAGCTTTCTTT.

V and J are TRBV6-5 and TRBJ1-1; 9 bases match TRBD1. The CDR3 spans 15 residues. Germline V gene sequence: CDR1 MNHEY, CDR2 SVGAGI. V dropped 5 bases and J dropped 10; count of bases not matched to a gene: 14. CDR3 protein: CASSQTGGIGTRAFF. Here the CDR3 DNA reads TGTGCCAGCAGTCAGACAGGGGGGATCGGGACAAGAGCTTTCTTT.

The genes are TRBV6-5 and TRBJ1-5; TRBD1 matches at 7 bases. Germline trimming cut 5 bases from V and 0 bases from J; bases unmatched to any gene: 4. Germline assignment: CDR1 MNHEY and CDR2 SVGAGI. The CDR3 contains 15 residues. CDR3: CASSTQGGSNQPQHF. The CDR3 DNA follows: TGTGCCAGCAGTACCCAGGGGGGTAGCAATCAGCCCCAGCATTTT.

This clone showed up just once. This sequence joins TRBV27 and TRBJ2-3; 10 nucleotides agree with TRBD1. The ends lost 7 bases at V and 5 bases at J; junction bases unmatched: 6. CDR3 length: 14 amino acids. Germline V gives CDR1 MNHEY, CDR2 SMNVEV (reference sequence). CDR3 DNA: TGTGCCAGCACGGAGACAGGGGGCGGAGATACGCAGTATTTT. It encodes CASTETGGGDTQYF.

The rearrangement joins TRBV19 to TRBJ2-1; TRBD1 matches 7 bases. Looked up from germline, CDR1 is LNHDA and CDR2 is SQIVND (reference sequence). The CDR3 runs to 13 residues. V was clipped by 1 base and J by 15 bases; unmatched bases: 9. The CDR3 region is CASSIGPTGKRFF. CDR3 DNA sequence: TGTGCCAGTAGTATAGGTCCGACAGGGAAGCGGTTCTTC.

This chain's CDR3 is CASSYSLSTDTQYF. Written as DNA, the CDR3 is TGTGCCAGCAGTTACTCACTGAGCACAGATACGCAGTATTTT. This chain connects TRBV6-5 to TRBJ2-3; D is unclear. Germline-derived CDR1 and CDR2 are MNHEY and SVGAGI. Deletions cut 0 bases from V and 0 bases from J, with 4 bases between. The CDR3 contains 14 residues.

This rearrangement joins TRBV5-1 to TRBJ2-7; 8 nucleotides match TRBD2. The J segment lost 8 bases and the V segment lost 4 bases, leaving 11 bases of the junction unmatched. The CDR3 covers 14 residues. The germline CDR1 and CDR2 sequences are SGHRS and YFSETQ. In nucleotides, the CDR3 is TGCGCCAGCAGCCCGCCGTGGAGCGGGAGCCAGCAGTACTTC. Translating gives CASSPPWSGSQQYF.